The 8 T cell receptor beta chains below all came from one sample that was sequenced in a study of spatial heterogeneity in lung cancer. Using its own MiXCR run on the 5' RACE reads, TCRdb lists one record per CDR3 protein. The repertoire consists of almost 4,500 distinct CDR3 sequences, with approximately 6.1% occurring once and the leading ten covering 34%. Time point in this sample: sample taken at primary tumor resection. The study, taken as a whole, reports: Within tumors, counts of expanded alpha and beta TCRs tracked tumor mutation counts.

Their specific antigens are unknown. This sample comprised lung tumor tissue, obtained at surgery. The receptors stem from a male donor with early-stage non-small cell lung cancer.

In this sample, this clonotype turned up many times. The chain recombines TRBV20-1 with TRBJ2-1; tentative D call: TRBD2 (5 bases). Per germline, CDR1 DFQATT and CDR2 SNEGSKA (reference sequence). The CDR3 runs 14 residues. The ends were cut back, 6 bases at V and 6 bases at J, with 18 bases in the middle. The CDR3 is CSAPRRTLSNEQFF. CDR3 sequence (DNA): TGCAGTGCCCCTAGAAGGACTTTATCCAATGAGCAGTTCTTC.

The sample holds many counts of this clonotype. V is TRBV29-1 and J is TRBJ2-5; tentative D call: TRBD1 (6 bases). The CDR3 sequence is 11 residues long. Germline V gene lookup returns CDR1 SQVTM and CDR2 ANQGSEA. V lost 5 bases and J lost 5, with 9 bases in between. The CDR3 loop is CSVQGQETQYF. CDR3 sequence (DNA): TGCAGCGTTCAGGGGCAGGAGACCCAGTACTTC.

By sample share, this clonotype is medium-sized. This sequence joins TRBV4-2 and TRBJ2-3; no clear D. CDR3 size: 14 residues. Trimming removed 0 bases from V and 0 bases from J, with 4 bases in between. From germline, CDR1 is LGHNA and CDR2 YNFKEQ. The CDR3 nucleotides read TGTGCCAGCAGCCAAGACCCCAGCACAGATACGCAGTATTTT. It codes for CASSQDPSTDTQYF.

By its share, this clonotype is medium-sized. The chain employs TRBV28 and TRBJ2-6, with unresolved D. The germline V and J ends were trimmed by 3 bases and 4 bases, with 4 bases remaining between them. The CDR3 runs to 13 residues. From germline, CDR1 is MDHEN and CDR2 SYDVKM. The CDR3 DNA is TGTGCCAGCAGTTTGAGGGGGGCCAACGTCCTGACTTTC. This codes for CASSLRGANVLTF.

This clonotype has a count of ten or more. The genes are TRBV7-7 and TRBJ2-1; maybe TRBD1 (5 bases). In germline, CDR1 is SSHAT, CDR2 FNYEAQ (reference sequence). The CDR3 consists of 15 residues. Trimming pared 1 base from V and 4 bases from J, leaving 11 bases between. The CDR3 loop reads CASSLGLDSYNEQFF. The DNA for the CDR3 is TGTGCCAGCAGCTTAGGCCTAGACAGTTACAATGAGCAGTTCTTC.

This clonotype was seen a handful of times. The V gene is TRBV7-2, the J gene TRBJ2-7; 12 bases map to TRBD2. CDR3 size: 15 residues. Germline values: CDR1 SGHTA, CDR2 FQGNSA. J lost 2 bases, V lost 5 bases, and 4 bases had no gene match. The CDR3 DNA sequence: TGTGCCAGCAGCCCGTCTAGCGGGGGGGCCTACGAGCAGTACTTC. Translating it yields CASSPSSGGAYEQYF.

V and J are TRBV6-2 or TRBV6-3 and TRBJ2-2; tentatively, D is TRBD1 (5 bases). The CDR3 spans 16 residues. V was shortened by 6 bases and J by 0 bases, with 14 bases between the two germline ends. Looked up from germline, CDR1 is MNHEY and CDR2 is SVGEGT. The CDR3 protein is CASRTHWTPNTGELFF. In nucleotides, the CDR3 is TGTGCCAGCAGGACCCACTGGACACCGAACACCGGGGAGCTGTTTTTT.

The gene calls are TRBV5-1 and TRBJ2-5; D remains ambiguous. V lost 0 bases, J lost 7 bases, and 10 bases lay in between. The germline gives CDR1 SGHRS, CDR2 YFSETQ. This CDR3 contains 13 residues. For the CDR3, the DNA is TGCGCCAGCAGCTTGGCCGCAGGCGGGACCCAGTACTTC. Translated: CASSLAAGGTQYF.